This record covers a single T cell receptor beta chain. This clonotype was seen a few times. No cognate antigen has been identified for it. No qualities accompany the bases; no much larger clone lies one base away. The sample belongs to a study of blood T cells in healthy people across ages (dated by TCRdb to the mid-2010s). Concerning the study at large: In model experiments, roughly one uniquely barcoded TCR beta cDNA molecule per two T cells was captured by template switching. Donors of different ages were randomly distributed across sequencing lanes to avoid experimental bias. Two additional independent replicas of 1 million unique cDNA reads from the same blood draw were analyzed for two donors (one aged 18 to 30 and one aged 80 or older). The donors were divided into four age groups: young (average around 16 years), middle-aged (approximately 39), aged (about 56) and long-lived (82). The study measured age-related changes in TCR beta repertoire diversity using deep sequencing normalized with unique cDNA molecular identifiers.

Paper-wide results and their limitations: Because profiling used bulk unsorted PBMCs, naive and antigen-experienced compartments could not be compared conclusively. Observed TCR beta diversity correlated strongly with the percentage of naive T cells measured by flow cytometry. Compared with the aged group, more naive CD4+ T cells, fewer expanded clones and increased TCR diversity were shown by the long-lived group, suggesting age selection. As age increased, observed TCR beta diversity per million T cells dropped in a roughly linear way, and a significant reduction was already evident by age about 40. Estimates of total diversity from one million sequenced T cells were regarded as lower bounds and underestimates. Because donor CMV infection status was unknown, age-related changes in expanded clonotypes were potentially confounded.

CDR1 WSHSY and CDR2 SAAADI were looked up in the germline V gene. V gives up 6 bases and J gives up 5 bases, and the segment between their germline ends measures 7 bases. The CDR3 runs 11 amino acids, cysteine and phenylalanine included. The kept DNA is CDR3 alone, 33 bases in frame from the first base. The roughly 39 donors, aged about 6 to 95 years, were systemically healthy Caucasian individuals from Russia. Roughly 11 milliliters of peripheral blood were drawn from each donor into EDTA-treated Vacutainer tubes. PBMCs were isolated by Ficoll-Paque density-gradient centrifugation, with at least 6 million obtained per sample. Trizol reagent was used to extract total RNA from the PBMCs, yielding at least 6 micrograms per sample. Naive CD45RAhigh/CD27high T cell percentages were measured by flow cytometry on a PBMC aliquot from every donor. Libraries were constructed by 5' RACE. Instrument on record: Illumina HiSeq 2500. The second PCR ran for about 6 to 12 cycles and used a J-beta primer mix along with a sample-barcoded 5' primer. A template-switch 5' adaptor carrying 12 random nucleotides introduced a unique molecular identifier onto each TCR beta cDNA molecule. Each sample yielded at least 2.5 million CDR3-containing paired-end reads. First-strand cDNA synthesis was performed from all RNA using the Mint cDNA synthesis kit, with priming by a TRBC-specific oligonucleotide. Following uracil-DNA glycosylase treatment, a first 18-cycle PCR with universal primers M1SS and BC2_uni_R was performed on all cDNA. In the authors' own workflow: Each sample was normalized by randomly selecting 1 million high-quality reads, each carrying a distinct molecular identifier. Reads with shared molecular identifiers were discarded instead of being binned into consensus sequences. MiTCR, set to a Q25 quality threshold and the strictest error-elimination algorithm, was used for CDR3 identification, clonotype clustering and error correction. A nonparametric unseen species model using Euler transformation provided a lower-bound estimate of total TCR beta diversity. TCRdb trimmed the raw reads at Q25, called clones with MiXCR and kept productive beta chains. Rows are unified per CDR3 protein, each entry keeping the most common DNA and genes. The V and J calls were determined by TCRdb, not by the authors. The sample includes some 550,000 distinct CDR3 sequences, with around 50% observed a single time. In total, the top ten clones hold about 26% of the sample.

The chain employs TRBV10-2 and TRBJ2-5; too little of a D gene remains to name it. This clonotype originated in a man older than 75 in good health. Specimen: blood. Here the CDR3 is given as CASRMHETQYF. The nucleotide sequence reads TGCGCCAGCAGGATGCATGAGACCCAGTACTTC.